Each of the 4 T cell receptor beta chains below was sequenced from the same sample in a study of blood T cells in healthy people across ages. For the second PCR, which ran for about 7 to 11 cycles, a sample-barcoded 5' primer and a J-beta primer mix were used. TCRdb ran MiXCR on the 5' RACE reads and lists one entry per CDR3 protein. Among 790,000 or so distinct CDR3 sequences listed, around 50% were seen once. Sequencing was carried out using blood. These receptors were taken from a man older than 75 in good health.

This clonotype was counted a few times. This sequence joins TRBV6-2 or TRBV6-3 and TRBJ1-2; the match to TRBD1 covers 10 bases. Germline CDR1 and CDR2: MNHEY and SVGEGT. This CDR3 has 13 residues. Trimming at V came to 5 bases and at J to 7 bases, leaving 4 bases not matched to a gene. The CDR3 loop is CASSAGTGVGYTF. The CDR3, as DNA: TGTGCCAGCAGTGCCGGGACAGGGGTTGGCTACACCTTC.

The J gene is TRBJ2-7, the V gene TRBV28; D is possibly TRBD1 or TRBD2 (5 bases each). This CDR3 contains 14 residues. Looked up from germline, CDR1 is MDHEN and CDR2 is SYDVKM. Trimming removed 3 bases at V and 6 bases at J, with 15 bases between. The CDR3 here is CASSFLGTNGEQYF. CDR3 nucleotide sequence: TGTGCCAGCAGTTTCCTCGGGACCAACGGCGAGCAGTACTTC.

This clonotype was counted between two and nine times. The chain combines TRBV7-2 with TRBJ2-3, with 10 bases matching TRBD2. This CDR3 has 15 residues. J gave up 0 bases and V 5 bases, and 2 bases lay outside the gene matches. From germline, CDR1 is SGHTA and CDR2 FQGNSA. The CDR3 loop reads CASSQLAGSTDTQYF. CDR3 DNA: TGTGCCAGCAGCCAACTAGCGGGGAGCACAGATACGCAGTATTTT. The whole variable domain, filled in from reference TRBV7-2 and TRBJ2-3, reads GAGVSQSPSNKVTEKGKDVELRCDPISGHTALYWYRQSLGQGLEFLIYFQGNSAPDKSGLPSDRFSAERTGGSVSTLTIQRTQQEDSAVYLCASSQLAGSTDTQYFGPGTRLTVL.

This clonotype has at least ten counts. V gene TRBV28 combines with J gene TRBJ1-5, with D maybe TRBD1 (5 bases). Trimming pared 2 bases from V and 3 bases from J, leaving 8 bases between. The germline V gene encodes CDR1 MDHEN and CDR2 SYDVKM. This CDR3 has 14 residues. This CDR3 is CASSLGGTNQPQHF. The DNA for the CDR3 is TGTGCCAGCAGTTTAGGGGGGACCAATCAGCCCCAGCATTTT.